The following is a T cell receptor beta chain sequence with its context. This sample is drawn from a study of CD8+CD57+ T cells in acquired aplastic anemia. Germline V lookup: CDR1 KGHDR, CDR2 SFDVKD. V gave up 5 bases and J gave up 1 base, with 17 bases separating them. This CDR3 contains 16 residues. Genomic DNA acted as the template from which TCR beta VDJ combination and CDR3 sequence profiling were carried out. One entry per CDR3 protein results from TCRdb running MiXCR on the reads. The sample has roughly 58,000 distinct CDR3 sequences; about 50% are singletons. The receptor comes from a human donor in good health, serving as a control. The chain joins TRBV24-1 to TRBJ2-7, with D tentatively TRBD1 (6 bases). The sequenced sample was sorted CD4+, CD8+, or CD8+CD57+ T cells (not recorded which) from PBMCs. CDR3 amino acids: CATSVGLTGKSYEQYF. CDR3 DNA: TGTGCCACCAGTGTGGGTTTAACAGGGAAGTCCTACGAGCAGTACTTC.